The present TCR beta chain was sequenced within a study of T-cell reconstitution after alpha-beta-depleted transplantation in children. Whole-study results and caveats: T-cell counts and diversity at one year post-transplant came mainly from newly produced T cells.

Germline CDR1 and CDR2: ENHRY and SYGVKD. The CDR3 runs to 11 residues. At least ten counts were recorded for this clonotype. Its antigen remains unknown. Just one base apart from a much larger clone, this may be a read error. This sample's TCRbeta library carried unique molecular identifier barcodes. TCRdb recomputed calls from the PCR reads with MiXCR, one row per CDR3 protein. The repertoire includes 130,000 to 150,000 distinct CDR3 sequences, more than 8% of them detected once, and over 15% sits in the top ten. Material: PBMCs, mostly from graft donor cells, obtained 180 days after TCRalphabeta/CD19-depleted stem cell transplant. The rearrangement links TRBV10-3 to TRBJ2-6; D is perhaps TRBD2 (7 bases). This TCR was sampled from a female patient between 2 and 15 years old who had a stem cell transplant for congenital amegakaryocytic thrombocytopenia, so the T cells may come from the graft donor. The CDR3 protein is CATAGANGLTF. The CDR3 DNA follows: TGTGCCACCGCGGGGGCCAACGGCCTGACTTTC.